The 17 T cell receptor beta chains below all came from one sample that was sequenced in a study of cytomegalovirus exposure and HLA in healthy donors. Vbeta (60) and Jbeta (13) primers were used in the PCR. Libraries were prepared by immunoSEQ multiplex PCR; TCRdb keeps only in-frame clonotypes and omits some of them. In the table there are 150,000 to 200,000 clones, around 80% of which are singletons. The material sequenced was PBMCs. These TCRs come from a man in his late teens or twenties in good health and CMV-seronegative.

The rearrangement joins TRBV19 to TRBJ1-1; D is perhaps TRBD1 (6 bases). This CDR3 is built from 14 residues. Trimming took 3 bases from V and 4 from J, leaving 12 bases between them. Germline V gene lookup returns CDR1 LNHDA and CDR2 SQIVND (reference sequence). The DNA of the CDR3 is TGTGCCAGTAGTATCAAAACAGGGTTCACTGAAGCTTTCTTT. Its protein product is CASSIKTGFTEAFF.

J is TRBJ2-6 and V is TRBV7-6, with TRBD2 matching 12 bases. CDR1 and CDR2 (germline): SGHVS, FNYEAQ. The V and J ends lost 1 base and 4 bases, in that order; junction bases with no gene match: 8. CDR3 length: 19 amino acids. DNA for the CDR3: TGTGCCAGCAGCTTAGTGGCTAGCGGGAGGGCCGCAGGGGCCAACGTCCTGACTTTC. Protein product: CASSLVASGRAAGANVLTF.

The chain joins TRBV4-2 to TRBJ2-7; 11 bases are a match to TRBD2. V lost 1 base and J lost 6; bases outside the gene matches: 8. Germline CDR1 LGHNA, CDR2 YNFKEQ. The CDR3 extends over 16 amino acids. Here the CDR3 reads CASSQVLAGGWVEQYF. The CDR3 nucleotides read TGTGCCAGCAGCCAAGTGCTAGCGGGAGGTTGGGTCGAGCAGTACTTC.

This chain connects TRBV4-3 to TRBJ2-3; 7 bases match TRBD2. Germline CDR1 and CDR2: LGHNA and YSLEER. CDR3 length equals 15 residues. With V trimmed by 4 bases and J by 2 bases, 6 bases remained unmatched. The CDR3 protein is CASSLTGTNTDTQYF. Written as DNA, the CDR3 is TGCGCCAGCAGCCTAACCGGGACTAACACAGATACGCAGTATTTT.

The chain links TRBV28 to TRBJ1-2; D remains ambiguous. CDR3 length equals 11 residues. Trimming pared 5 bases from V and 2 bases from J, leaving 3 bases between. The germline gives CDR1 MDHEN, CDR2 SYDVKM. The CDR3 sequence is CASSQNYGYTF. In nucleotides, the CDR3 is TGTGCCAGCAGTCAAAACTATGGCTACACCTTC.

V and J are TRBV28 and TRBJ2-3, with 9 bases lining up with TRBD2. Trimming took 3 bases from V and 3 from J; bases not matched to a gene: 7. The CDR3 is 16 residues long. CDR1 and CDR2 from the germline V gene are MDHEN and SYDVKM. CDR3 in amino acids: CASSFVAGENTDTQYF. CDR3 DNA sequence: TGTGCCAGCAGTTTCGTAGCGGGAGAGAATACAGATACGCAGTATTTT.

The chain joins TRBV7-2 to TRBJ1-2; D is undetermined. CDR1 SGHTA and CDR2 FQGNSA come from the germline V gene. V was clipped by 5 bases and J by 6 bases, with 13 bases between them. The CDR3 has 13 residues. In DNA form, the CDR3 reads TGTGCCAGCAGCCTTACCCCTATTGATGGCTACACCTTC. It specifies CASSLTPIDGYTF.

CDR3 nucleotides: TGCAGCGTCTTTACAGGGGCGTTCACAGATACGCAGTATTTT. Amino acids: CSVFTGAFTDTQYF. The chain couples TRBV29-1 to TRBJ2-3, with 7 bases lining up with TRBD1. The CDR3 has 14 amino acids. The germline V gene has CDR1 SQVTM and CDR2 ANQGSEA. V lost 6 bases, J lost 2 bases, and 8 bases stayed unmatched.

This chain links TRBV2 with TRBJ1-2; a weak D match, TRBD1 (5 bases). CDR1 is SNHLY, CDR2 FYNNEI, per germline. Deletions cut 10 bases from V and 2 bases from J, with 17 bases between. This CDR3 has 14 residues. The CDR3 sequence: CATLLMGGNYGYTF. The CDR3 region has the DNA TGTGCCACCCTGTTGATGGGGGGAAACTATGGCTACACCTTC.

The chain is built from TRBV15 and TRBJ1-6; no definite D call. Germline CDR1 and CDR2: LNHNV and YYDKDF (reference sequence). This CDR3 has 13 amino acids. The V gene lost 0 bases and the J gene lost 7 bases, with 4 bases spanning the gap. In DNA, the CDR3 is TGTGCCACCAGCAGAGACCCAAATTCACCCCTCCACTTT. It encodes CATSRDPNSPLHF.

CDR3 DNA sequence: TGCGCCAGCAGCCAAGATCTTCCTTGGACAGTTTTGAACACCGGGGAGCTGTTTTTT. It encodes CASSQDLPWTVLNTGELFF. The rearrangement links TRBV4-3 to TRBJ2-2; tentatively, D is TRBD1 (6 bases). The V gene's germline CDR1 is LGHNA and CDR2 YSLEER. The CDR3 runs to 19 residues. Trimming shortened V by 0 bases and J by 1 base, and 18 bases separated the two germline ends.

The chain employs TRBV4-2 and TRBJ2-5; 9 bases align to TRBD2. With 3 bases clipped from V and 3 bases from J, the junction kept 8 bases outside the gene matches. Germline lookup yields CDR1 LGHNA and CDR2 YNFKEQ. The CDR3 consists of 16 residues. CDR3 nucleotides: TGTGCCAGCAGCCACAAGATAATAGCGGGAGAAGAGACCCAGTACTTC. Translation: CASSHKIIAGEETQYF.

V and J are TRBV7-9 and TRBJ2-1; weak D call: TRBD1 (6 bases). Germline V gene lookup returns CDR1 SEHNR and CDR2 FQNEAQ (reference sequence). The CDR3 extends over 15 amino acids. V lost 5 bases, J lost 2 bases, and 13 bases lay in between. CDR3 sequence reads: CASSIDRHPYNEQFF. The CDR3 coding sequence is TGTGCCAGCAGCATCGACAGGCATCCCTACAATGAGCAGTTCTTC.

The chain carries TRBV5-1 and TRBJ1-2; D is unclear. The CDR3 totals 17 residues. V shed 4 bases and J shed 9 bases, with 28 bases lying between them. The V gene's germline CDR1 is SGHRS and CDR2 YFSETQ. CDR3 in DNA: TGCGCCAGCAGCCCCGCGGTTACCGGGTACTCTCTACCGAGCTACACCTTC. Its translation is CASSPAVTGYSLPSYTF.

The rearrangement links TRBV7-9 to TRBJ2-5; D is ambiguous. This CDR3 has 12 residues. Germline V CDR1 and CDR2: SEHNR, FQNEAQ (reference sequence). Deletions cut 6 bases from V and 5 bases from J, with 10 bases between. The CDR3: CASSKIQETQYF. The CDR3 DNA reads TGTGCCAGCAGTAAGATTCAGGAGACCCAGTACTTC.

The chain carries TRBV10-3 and TRBJ2-3; perhaps TRBD2 as D (6 bases). The germline V gene has CDR1 ENHRY and CDR2 SYGVKD. With 7 bases removed from V and 2 bases from J, the gap between germline ends came to 19 bases. There are 16 residues in the CDR3. The CDR3, as DNA: TGTGCCATCAAAGAGGGGCTTAGCGGTTACACAGATACGCAGTATTTT. Protein product: CAIKEGLSGYTDTQYF.

V gene TRBV9 combines with J gene TRBJ2-3, with 11 bases aligning to TRBD1. V lost 1 base and J lost 3; bases outside the gene matches: 4. The CDR3 has 16 residues. Germline values: CDR1 SGDLS, CDR2 YYNGEE. Here the CDR3 reads CASSVSGQGATDTQYF. The CDR3 DNA sequence: TGTGCCAGCAGCGTATCCGGACAGGGGGCGACAGATACGCAGTATTTT.